The 11 T cell receptor beta chains in this list originate from one sample, sequenced in a study of T cells after yellow fever vaccination. TCRdb reprocessed the 5' RACE reads via MiXCR and lists one record per CDR3 protein. This sample yields approximately 600,000 distinct CDR3 sequences, of which 10% to 15% are seen a single time; 15% belongs to the top ten. The sequences come from PBMCs, collected on the day of the yellow fever booster vaccination. The receptors were gathered from a man aged 25-40 years who received the YFV17D yellow fever vaccine.

In its sample, this clonotype was seen a few times. The J gene is TRBJ1-1, the V gene TRBV18, with D uncertain. V was clipped by 4 bases and J by 1 base, with 10 bases between them. This CDR3 is 14 amino acids long. The germline CDR1 and CDR2 sequences are KGHSH and LQKENI. CDR3 amino acids: CASSLGDKNTEAFF. The DNA for the CDR3 is TGTGCCAGCTCACTCGGAGACAAGAACACTGAAGCTTTCTTT.

This clonotype occurred a few times. This rearrangement joins TRBV12-3 or TRBV12-4 to TRBJ2-7; TRBD1 agrees at 7 bases. The J segment lost 5 bases and the V segment lost 5 bases, leaving 6 bases of the junction unmatched. The CDR3 runs to 13 residues. The DNA of the CDR3 is TGTGCCAGCAGTAGAAGGGGGCAGGACGAGCAGTACTTC. It translates to CASSRRGQDEQYF.

The chain combines TRBV7-3 with TRBJ2-1; a weak D match, TRBD2 (6 bases). Germline assignment: CDR1 SGHTA and CDR2 FQGTGA. The CDR3 has 14 residues. The ends were cut back, 2 bases at V and 8 bases at J, with 13 bases in the middle. The CDR3 DNA is TGTGCCAGCAGCTTAGGATCCGGGAGTCATGAGCAGTTCTTC. Translating gives CASSLGSGSHEQFF.

The CDR3 protein is CASKKLAQSYNEQFF. CDR3 nucleotide sequence: TGCGCCAGCAAAAAACTAGCGCAATCCTACAATGAGCAGTTCTTC. This chain connects TRBV5-1 to TRBJ2-1; 7 positions match TRBD2. Germline CDR1 reads SGHRS; CDR2 reads YFSETQ. The CDR3 spans 15 residues. J was trimmed by 1 base and V by 6 bases; bases with no gene match: 7.

This clonotype was counted a few times. This chain links TRBV5-6 with TRBJ2-1; D is possibly TRBD2 (6 bases). This CDR3 spans 13 amino acids. Trimming took off 2 bases at V and 13 bases at J, with 16 bases between the two ends. Looked up from germline, CDR1 is SGHDT and CDR2 is YYEEEE. The CDR3 bases are TGTGCCAGCAGCTTTGGAGGGGCGGCCGCACAGTTCTTC. Protein sequence: CASSFGGAAAQFF.

This clonotype has more than one count but fewer than ten. This chain joins TRBV5-1 and TRBJ2-7; D not resolved. V lost 1 base to trimming and J lost 3 bases, with 8 bases between them. The germline CDR1 and CDR2 sequences are SGHRS and YFSETQ. This CDR3 is 13 amino acids long. Here the CDR3 DNA reads TGCGCCAGCAGCTTGATGGTCGGCTACGAGCAGTACTTC. Translating gives CASSLMVGYEQYF. The full variable domain, rest sourced from reference TRBV5-1 and TRBJ2-7, is KAGVTQTPRYLIKTRGQQVTLSCSPISGHRSVSWYQQTPGQGLQFLFEYFSETQRNKGNFPGRFSGRQFSNSRSEMNVSTLELGDSALYLCASSLMVGYEQYFGPGTRLTVT.

The table lists this clonotype with a few counts. V is TRBV10-3 and J is TRBJ2-1; possibly TRBD2 for D (5 bases). The CDR3 is 12 residues long. From germline, CDR1 is ENHRY and CDR2 SYGVKD. V lost 0 bases and J lost 9, with 6 bases in between. The CDR3 protein is CAISESEVEQFF. The CDR3 DNA reads TGTGCCATCAGTGAGTCGGAGGTTGAGCAGTTCTTC.

This clonotype has only a few counts. The V call is TRBV7-2, the J call TRBJ2-7; 13 positions agree with TRBD2. This CDR3 has 16 residues. After removal of 5 bases from V and 6 bases from J, the junction contained 10 bases not matched to a gene. CDR1 and CDR2 from the germline V gene are SGHTA and FQGNSA. The CDR3 DNA sequence: TGTGCCAGCAGCCCTCATTCCGGGACTAGCGGGACCGAGCAGTACTTC. Translation gives CASSPHSGTSGTEQYF.

Points on this clonotype: A much larger clone is a single base away; this may be a read error. The chain joins TRBV28 to TRBJ2-7; D unresolved. Germline V lookup: CDR1 MDHEN, CDR2 SYDVKM. The CDR3 has 15 amino acids. Here the CDR3 reads CASSRTSLGSYELYF. The CDR3 DNA sequence: TGTGCCAGCAGTCGGACCTCCCTGGGAAGCTACGAGCTGTACTTC. The full variable domain, in which reference TRBV28 and TRBJ2-7 provide the parts outside the CDR3, is DVKVTQSSRYLVKRTGEKVFLECVQDMDHENMFWYRQDPGLGLRLIYFSYDVKMKEKGDIPEGYSVSREKKERFSLILESASTNQTSMYLCASSRTSLGSYELYFGPGTRLTVT.

This chain connects TRBV11-1 to TRBJ2-4; no clear D gene. With 4 bases removed from V and 7 bases from J, the gap between germline ends came to 8 bases. The CDR3 consists of 12 residues. CDR1 and CDR2 from the germline V gene are SGHAT and FQDESV (reference sequence). The CDR3 is CASSSEGNIQYF. The CDR3 DNA is TGTGCCAGCAGCTCGGAAGGGAACATTCAGTACTTC. Looking up the rest from reference TRBV11-1 and TRBJ2-4 gives the full variable domain: EAEVAQSPRYKITEKSQAVAFWCDPISGHATLYWYRQILGQGPELLVQFQDESVVDDSQLPKDRFSAERLKGVDSTLKIQPAELGDSAMYLCASSSEGNIQYFGAGTRLSVL.

This clonotype has only a few counts. The CDR3 bases are TGTGCCAGCAGCCGAATTCCGACCAAGAGGTTCACAGATACGCAGTATTTT. Translation gives CASSRIPTKRFTDTQYF. V and J are TRBV7-2 and TRBJ2-3; no definite D call. The V gene lost 5 bases and the J gene lost 2 bases, with 20 bases spanning the gap. The CDR3 runs 17 residues. Germline-derived CDR1 and CDR2 are SGHTA and FQGNSA.